The 19 T cell receptor beta chains in this list originate from one sample, sequenced in a study of T-cell memory formation after mild COVID-19. TCRdb itself ran the 5' RACE reads through MiXCR, one entry per CDR3 protein. The table shows approximately 390,000 distinct CDR3 sequences, with about 15% occurring only once. Sequenced: PBMCs or a T cell subset sorted from them (not recorded which). The receptor set was obtained from a man aged 18 to 30 who had mild COVID-19 (a few samples of this study predate the infection). Cell type and time point are not known.

V usage is TRBV6-5 and J usage is TRBJ1-2; tentative D call: TRBD1 (5 bases). The germline V and J ends were trimmed by 2 bases and 8 bases, with 9 bases remaining between them. The germline V gene encodes CDR1 MNHEY and CDR2 SVGAGI. The CDR3 has 12 residues. The CDR3: CASSYAGGGYTF. Here the CDR3 DNA reads TGTGCCAGCAGTTACGCGGGGGGGGGCTACACCTTC.

This chain links TRBV5-1 with TRBJ2-2; 11 positions agree with TRBD2. The CDR3 sequence is 17 residues long. V trimming: 4 bases; J trimming: 5 bases; junction bases outside the gene matches: 10. From germline, CDR1 is SGHRS and CDR2 YFSETQ. CDR3 region: CASSPLAGGFETGELFF. CDR3 bases: TGCGCCAGCAGCCCCCTAGCGGGGGGCTTCGAGACCGGGGAGCTGTTTTTT.

This clonotype was found a few times. This chain links TRBV7-9 with TRBJ2-1; TRBD2 matches at 8 bases. This CDR3 is 16 amino acids long. CDR1 and CDR2 from the germline V gene are SEHNR and FQNEAQ (reference sequence). The V and J ends lost 1 base and 6 bases, in that order; junction bases with no gene match: 8. The CDR3 region is CASSLGAGGRSNEQFF. In nucleotides, the CDR3 is TGTGCCAGCAGCTTAGGGGCGGGAGGCAGATCCAATGAGCAGTTCTTC.

Regarding this clonotype: At one end the junction does not follow the germline gene, possibly because of a read error. The CDR3, as DNA: TGTTCCAGCAGCTCGCCGACTAGCGGGGGCACAGATACGCAGTATTTT. It is translated as CSSSSPTSGGTDTQYF. V is TRBV7-2 and J is TRBJ2-3; 11 bases agree with TRBD2. In germline, CDR1 is SGHTA, CDR2 FQGNSA. CDR3 length: 16 amino acids.

This clonotype showed up just a few times. V usage is TRBV12-3 or TRBV12-4 and J usage is TRBJ2-3, with 9 bases fitting TRBD2. The V segment lost 5 bases and the J segment 2 bases; nucleotides outside the gene matches: 8. CDR3 length equals 16 residues. In nucleotides, the CDR3 is TGTGCCAGCAGTCCTCGACTAGCGGCTTACACAGATACGCAGTATTTT. Amino acids: CASSPRLAAYTDTQYF.

The V call is TRBV20-1, the J call TRBJ1-3; possibly TRBD1 for D (5 bases). The CDR3 totals 14 residues. Germline-derived CDR1 and CDR2 are DFQATT and SNEGSKA (reference sequence). V was shortened by 4 bases and J by 0 bases, with 10 bases between the two germline ends. CDR3 bases: TGCAGTGCTACCGGGACCCACTCTGGAAACACCATATATTTT. Protein: CSATGTHSGNTIYF.

The rearrangement links TRBV7-9 to TRBJ2-3; D is uncertain. CDR1 and CDR2 (germline): SEHNR, FQNEAQ (reference sequence). The CDR3 extends over 15 amino acids. V lost 1 base and J 2 bases, leaving 10 bases between the germline ends. The CDR3 sequence: CASSLGVANTDTQYF. The CDR3, as DNA: TGTGCCAGCAGCTTAGGGGTGGCCAACACAGATACGCAGTATTTT.

This chain joins TRBV7-9 and TRBJ1-5; 10 nucleotides align to TRBD1. J lost 3 bases, V lost 5 bases, and 4 bases had no gene match. This CDR3 is built from 15 residues. Germline V gene sequence: CDR1 SEHNR, CDR2 FQNEAQ (reference sequence). CDR3 sequence (DNA): TGTGCCAGCAGCCCGGACAGGGGGAACAATCAGCCCCAGCATTTT. Its protein product is CASSPDRGNNQPQHF.

The V and J genes are TRBV18 and TRBJ1-5; D ambiguous. Germline assignment: CDR1 KGHSH and CDR2 LQKENI. This CDR3 comprises 14 residues. The V and J ends lost 2 bases and 3 bases respectively, with 8 bases between them. The CDR3 bases are TGTGCCAGCTCACCAGAGGAAGCCAATCAGCCCCAGCATTTT. Its protein is CASSPEEANQPQHF.

The chain's CDR3 is CASSWDRGYTF. In DNA, the CDR3 is TGTGCCAGCAGCTGGGACAGGGGCTACACCTTC. V and J are TRBV7-9 and TRBJ1-2; 8 bases map to TRBD1. V trimming: 4 bases; J trimming: 8 bases; junction bases outside the gene matches: 0. The V gene's germline CDR1 is SEHNR and CDR2 FQNEAQ (reference sequence). The CDR3 is 11 amino acids.

This chain joins TRBV3-1 and TRBJ1-6, with a weak D call TRBD1 (6 bases). CDR3 length: 15 residues. Germline V gene data show CDR1 as LGHDT and CDR2 as YNNKEL (reference sequence). With 1 base removed from V and 10 bases from J, the gap between germline ends came to 14 bases. The CDR3 DNA sequence: TGTGCCAGCAGCCAAGGTGGCAGGGGCAGATCACCCCTCCACTTT. Its translation is CASSQGGRGRSPLHF.

This clonotype was detected many times. The chain carries TRBV4-3 and TRBJ1-5; 7 bases line up with TRBD1. This CDR3 has 13 amino acids. Germline V lookup: CDR1 LGHNA, CDR2 YSLEER. Trimming removed 4 bases from V and 6 bases from J; junction bases left unmatched: 3. Here the CDR3 reads CASSPTGIQPQHF. Here the CDR3 DNA reads TGCGCCAGCAGCCCGACAGGGATTCAGCCCCAGCATTTT.

At least ten counts were recorded for this clonotype. This chain links TRBV6-1 with TRBJ2-5; D gene ambiguous. The CDR3 has 15 residues. Trimming pared 0 bases from V and 2 bases from J, leaving 10 bases between. Per the germline V gene, CDR1 is MNHNS and CDR2 is SASEGT. CDR3 sequence: CASSEAIGQQETQYF. CDR3 bases: TGTGCCAGCAGTGAAGCAATCGGGCAGCAAGAGACCCAGTACTTC.

The CDR3 nucleotides read TGCGCCAGCAGCTTGTTAGGACAGGGGAACACTGAAGCTTTCTTT. Protein product: CASSLLGQGNTEAFF. The genes are TRBV5-1 and TRBJ1-1; TRBD1 matches 8 bases. V lost 1 base, J lost 1 base, and 3 bases stayed unmatched. CDR3 length equals 15 residues. In germline, CDR1 is SGHRS, CDR2 YFSETQ.

The chain links TRBV6-6 to TRBJ1-2, with TRBD1 as a possible D gene (5 bases). Deletions cut 6 bases from V and 1 base from J, with 15 bases between. This CDR3 has 15 residues. Germline V lookup: CDR1 MNHNY, CDR2 SVGAGI (reference sequence). CDR3 bases: TGTGCCAGCAGCCCACCGGGACGGGTTAACTATGGCTACACCTTC. Translated: CASSPPGRVNYGYTF.

This chain uses TRBV19 with TRBJ1-5; D possibly corresponds to TRBD1 (6 bases). Trimming pared 3 bases from V and 1 base from J, leaving 10 bases between. The CDR3 loop spans 15 amino acids. The germline V gene encodes CDR1 LNHDA and CDR2 SQIVND (reference sequence). The DNA of the CDR3 is TGTGCCAGTAGTATCAGGGGAAGGAGCAATCAGCCCCAGCATTTT. This sequence encodes CASSIRGRSNQPQHF.

This clonotype was observed many times. J is TRBJ1-4 and V is TRBV4-2; weak D call: TRBD1 (6 bases). Deletions cut 1 base from V and 6 bases from J, with 12 bases between. Germline lookup yields CDR1 LGHNA and CDR2 YNFKEQ. This CDR3 spans 15 amino acids. This chain's CDR3 is CASSQVSQGHEKLFF. In DNA, the CDR3 is TGTGCCAGCAGCCAAGTATCACAGGGCCATGAAAAACTGTTTTTT.

This clonotype was counted between two and nine times. The CDR3 DNA reads TGTGCCACCAGTGATCCCGGCGGCCGGAATGAGCAGTTCTTC. Its translation: CATSDPGGRNEQFF. The chain employs TRBV24-1 and TRBJ2-1; D unclear. V was clipped by 3 bases and J by 7 bases, with 12 bases between them. This CDR3 is built from 14 residues. Germline V lookup: CDR1 KGHDR, CDR2 SFDVKD.

This clonotype has a handful of counts. This rearrangement joins TRBV6-6 to TRBJ2-3; D perhaps matches TRBD2 (6 bases). The CDR3 sequence is 16 residues long. Germline V gives CDR1 MNHNY, CDR2 SVGAGI (reference sequence). V was shortened by 7 bases and J by 3 bases, with 20 bases between the two germline ends. The CDR3 is CASTQGSGRFTDTQYF. The CDR3 coding sequence is TGTGCCAGCACTCAAGGATCTGGGAGGTTTACAGATACGCAGTATTTT.